Below are 10 T cell receptor beta chains sequenced from a single sample in a study of beta chain features in type 1 diabetes. General study results and limits: Moderate but significant shortening of TCRB CDR3s was recorded in all four CD4+ subsets from Type 1 diabetes patients.

Investigators reverse transcribed all isolated RNA, so they sequenced expressed TCRB transcripts. TCRdb keeps only in-frame clones here, not all; method: immunoSEQ multiplex PCR. The sample records fewer than 70,000 clones, roughly 63% being singletons. Their antigens remain unidentified. Material for sequencing was stem cell memory CD4+ T cells from blood. These receptors were taken from a woman aged 30 to 39 with type 1 diabetes.

The chain is built from TRBV7-9 and TRBJ1-2; 7 positions match TRBD1. This CDR3 spans 14 amino acids. Germline values: CDR1 SEHNR, CDR2 FQNEAQ (reference sequence). Losses at the gene ends were 5 bases for V and 5 bases for J; bases not matched to a gene: 8. CDR3 bases: TGTGCCAGCAGCCTGACAGGGCCCCTTTATGGCTACACCTTC. It is translated as CASSLTGPLYGYTF.

V usage is TRBV7-3 and J usage is TRBJ2-5; TRBD1 matches at 8 bases. V was clipped by 6 bases and J by 5 bases; unmatched bases: 5. This CDR3 has 13 residues. The germline CDR1 and CDR2 sequences are SGHTA and FQGTGA. The CDR3: CASSRTGRETQYF. The CDR3 nucleotides are TGTGCCAGCAGTCGGACAGGGCGGGAGACCCAGTACTTC.

This chain connects TRBV5-1 to TRBJ2-1, with 15 nucleotides matching TRBD2. After removal of 5 bases from V and 5 bases from J, the junction contained 5 bases not matched to a gene. The V gene's germline CDR1 is SGHRS and CDR2 YFSETQ. The length of the CDR3 is 16 residues. In DNA, the CDR3 is TGCGCCAGCAGAGATGGACTAGCGGGAGGGAACAATGAGCAGTTCTTC. Its translation is CASRDGLAGGNNEQFF.

This clone was counted only a few times. This chain connects TRBV30 to TRBJ2-3; 8 positions agree with TRBD2. With V trimmed by 3 bases and J by 7 bases, 12 bases remained unmatched. CDR3 length equals 15 residues. Germline assignment: CDR1 GTSNPN and CDR2 SVGIG (reference sequence). CDR3: CAWSEPGLVSNTQYF. The CDR3 coding sequence is TGTGCCTGGAGCGAGCCGGGACTAGTGTCGAATACGCAGTATTTT.

The chain carries TRBV5-6 and TRBJ2-4; weak D call: TRBD2 (6 bases). Germline V gene sequence: CDR1 SGHDT, CDR2 YYEEEE. Trimming stripped 0 bases from V and 7 bases from J, with 8 bases between. The CDR3 covers 13 residues. The CDR3 DNA reads TGTGCCAGCAGCTTGGGGCTAGCGAACATTCAGTACTTC. Translating it yields CASSLGLANIQYF.

V usage is TRBV11-2 and J usage is TRBJ2-1; 9 bases fit TRBD2. Trimming cost V 7 bases and J 10 bases; bases outside gene matches: 17. The CDR3 is 16 residues long. Germline CDR1 reads SGHAT; CDR2 reads FQNNGV. The CDR3 DNA follows: TGTGCCAGCAACCCTAAAGTGGCGGGAGGGCCTGGAGAGCAGTTCTTC. Translating gives CASNPKVAGGPGEQFF.

The V call is TRBV18, the J call TRBJ1-1; the match to TRBD1 covers 8 bases. Germline-derived CDR1 and CDR2 are KGHSH and LQKENI. This CDR3 has 15 amino acids. V dropped 3 bases and J dropped 3; count of bases not matched to a gene: 6. The CDR3 region is CASSPTGVEYTEAFF. The CDR3 DNA sequence: TGTGCCAGCTCACCGACAGGGGTGGAATACACTGAAGCTTTCTTT.

The chain carries TRBV10-3 and TRBJ2-7, with TRBD2 matching over 13 bases. CDR3 length: 15 amino acids. The junction had 5 bases not matched to a gene; V was cut back by 6 bases and J by 3 bases. The V gene's germline CDR1 is ENHRY and CDR2 SYGVKD. The CDR3 here is CAISPGLAGVYEQYF. DNA of the CDR3: TGTGCCATCAGCCCAGGACTAGCGGGAGTCTACGAGCAGTACTTC.

The V and J genes are TRBV6-5 and TRBJ1-2; perhaps TRBD1 as D (5 bases). This CDR3 is built from 13 residues. The V and J ends lost 7 bases and 8 bases respectively, with 17 bases between them. Germline CDR1 MNHEY, CDR2 SVGAGI. The DNA for the CDR3 is TGTGCCAGCACCCTTTATCAGGGCATGGGCTACACCTTC. This codes for CASTLYQGMGYTF.

This chain joins TRBV14 and TRBJ2-7; a weak D match, TRBD1 (5 bases). From germline, CDR1 is SGHDN and CDR2 FVKESK. The CDR3 has 13 amino acids. V lost 0 bases, J lost 12 bases, and 15 bases lay in between. The CDR3 sequence: CASSQEHMGRSYF. The DNA of the CDR3 is TGTGCCAGCAGCCAAGAGCACATGGGGCGGTCGTACTTC. Supplemented by reference TRBV14 and TRBJ2-7, the full variable domain reads EAGVTQFPSHSVIEKGQTVTLRCDPISGHDNLYWYRRVMGKEIKFLLHFVKESKQDESGMPNNRFLAERTGGTYSTLKVQPAELEDSGVYFCASSQEHMGRSYFGPGTRLTVT.